This entry is about one T cell receptor beta chain. Clones were read by immunoSEQ multiplex PCR, and TCRdb kept only the in-frame ones, dropping some. The sample lists 200,000 to 300,000 clones; roughly 83% were seen once. These data belong to a study of blood T cell repertoires in COVID-19. Study as a whole: Sources were T cells, B-cell-depleted T cells, or PBMCs; the material itself was cDNA or gDNA.

The TCR sequence derives from an elderly woman with acute or convalescent COVID-19. What was sequenced was peripheral blood.

CDR3 in amino acids: CASSLDPGVLGYTF. The CDR3 DNA is TGCGCCAGCAGCTTGGATCCGGGGGTGTTGGGCTACACCTTC. The chain combines TRBV5-1 with TRBJ1-2; the D gene is possibly TRBD1 (5 bases). The germline CDR1 and CDR2 sequences are SGHRS and YFSETQ. The CDR3 sequence is 14 residues long. V was shortened by 0 bases and J by 8 bases, with 14 bases between the two germline ends.